These T cell receptor beta chains were read from a single sample in a study of glioma-infiltrating T cells. TCRdb re-called the multiplex PCR reads with MiXCR, one entry per CDR3 protein. The data contain fewer than 250,000 distinct CDR3 sequences, 30% to 40% of them singletons. The source material was glioma tissue, nonneoplastic brain tissue, or PBMCs (not recorded which). The receptor set was obtained from a human donor with low-grade glioma or glioblastoma, undergoing nonglioma brain surgery, or in good health (not recorded which). Both conserved end residues are part of each CDR3. Each record gives: V gene, D gene, J gene, clone size, CDR3 DNA, CDR3 protein. A D gene is named only where the DNA matches it firmly. Only some rows state a clone size, as once, few, many or a class for expanded clones.

v_gene: TRBV5-4
d_gene: .
j_gene: TRBJ1-2
abundance: .
CDR3nt: TGTGCCAGCAGCCTCCAGGGATCCTATGGCTACACCTTC
CDR3aa: CASSLQGSYGYTF

v_gene: TRBV6-1
d_gene: .
j_gene: TRBJ2-7
abundance: .
CDR3nt: TGTGCCAGCGGGGGCCGGAGGGAGCAGTACTTC
CDR3aa: CASGGRREQYF

v_gene: TRBV28
d_gene: .
j_gene: TRBJ2-1
abundance: .
CDR3nt: TGTGCCGGCAGCATTATCTATGATCAGTTCTTC
CDR3aa: CAGSIIYDQFF

v_gene: TRBV4-2
d_gene: .
j_gene: TRBJ2-1
abundance: .
CDR3nt: TGTGCCAGCAGCCAAGATCCAGCGGGTATGGGCTCCTACAATGAGCAGTTCTTC
CDR3aa: CASSQDPAGMGSYNEQFF

v_gene: TRBV7-8
d_gene: .
j_gene: TRBJ2-3
abundance: many
CDR3nt: TGTGCCAGCAAGTGGGCGGGCAGCACAGATACGCAGTATTTT
CDR3aa: CASKWAGSTDTQYF

v_gene: TRBV20-1
d_gene: TRBD2
j_gene: TRBJ2-1
abundance: many
CDR3nt: TGCAGTGCTAGGGGGACTAGCGGTTACTACAATGAGCAGTTCTTC
CDR3aa: CSARGTSGYYNEQFF

v_gene: TRBV6-1
d_gene: TRBD1
j_gene: TRBJ1-2
abundance: many
CDR3nt: TGTGCCAGTTGGGACAGGGGGTATGGCTACACCTTC
CDR3aa: CASWDRGYGYTF

v_gene: TRBV10-3
d_gene: TRBD1
j_gene: TRBJ2-5
abundance: many
CDR3nt: TGTGCCACCGAGAAGGACAGGGCTGGGGAGACCCAGTACTTC
CDR3aa: CATEKDRAGETQYF

v_gene: TRBV4-1
d_gene: TRBD1
j_gene: TRBJ1-2
abundance: many
CDR3nt: TGCGCCAGCAGCCCGGGACAGGGGGCGAGGGGCTACACCTTC
CDR3aa: CASSPGQGARGYTF

v_gene: TRBV7-9
d_gene: .
j_gene: TRBJ1-1
abundance: many
CDR3nt: TGTGCCAGCAGCGAGAGAGTGAACACTGAAGCTTTCTTT
CDR3aa: CASSERVNTEAFF

v_gene: TRBV18
d_gene: TRBD2
j_gene: TRBJ2-7
abundance: many
CDR3nt: TGTGCCAGCTCACCGACTAGCGGTAATACCTACGAGCAGTACTTC
CDR3aa: CASSPTSGNTYEQYF

v_gene: TRBV6-2/TRBV6-3
d_gene: .
j_gene: TRBJ2-1
abundance: many
CDR3nt: TGTGCCAGCAGTAACCACAATGAGCAGTTCTTC
CDR3aa: CASSNHNEQFF

v_gene: TRBV19
d_gene: TRBD1
j_gene: TRBJ2-5
abundance: many
CDR3nt: TGTGCCAGTAGTATGGGACAGGGAGGGGCGGCCCAGTACTTC
CDR3aa: CASSMGQGGAAQYF

v_gene: TRBV14
d_gene: .
j_gene: TRBJ2-3
abundance: many
CDR3nt: TGTGCCAGCAGCCAATTTTTAGCGAAGGATACGCAGTATTTT
CDR3aa: CASSQFLAKDTQYF

v_gene: TRBV6-6
d_gene: .
j_gene: TRBJ1-1
abundance: many
CDR3nt: TGTGCCAGCAGTTACTCTGAACAGGGTTACACTGAAGCTTTCTTT
CDR3aa: CASSYSEQGYTEAFF

v_gene: TRBV7-9
d_gene: .
j_gene: TRBJ1-5
abundance: many
CDR3nt: TGTGCCAGCAGCTTAGCGGGAGGCCATCAGCCCCAGCATTTT
CDR3aa: CASSLAGGHQPQHF

v_gene: TRBV28
d_gene: TRBD2
j_gene: TRBJ2-3
abundance: many
CDR3nt: TGTGCCAGCAGCCTCCCAGCGGGACGGCCCGATACGCAGTATTTT
CDR3aa: CASSLPAGRPDTQYF

v_gene: TRBV29-1
d_gene: .
j_gene: TRBJ2-1
abundance: few
CDR3nt: TGCAGCGTTGAGAGGTCCTACAATGAGCAGTTCTTC
CDR3aa: CSVERSYNEQFF

v_gene: TRBV6-6
d_gene: .
j_gene: TRBJ1-6
abundance: .
CDR3nt: TGTGCCAGCAGTTACTCAGGGACGCCGGATTCACCCCTCCACTTT
CDR3aa: CASSYSGTPDSPLHF

v_gene: TRBV29-1
d_gene: TRBD1
j_gene: TRBJ2-1
abundance: many
CDR3nt: TGCAGCGGTGGACAGGGATCCAATGAGCAGTTCTTC
CDR3aa: CSGGQGSNEQFF

v_gene: TRBV11-2
d_gene: TRBD2
j_gene: TRBJ2-3
abundance: few
CDR3nt: TGTGCCAGCAGCCCACGAAGGACTAGCCGCACAGATACGCAGTATTTT
CDR3aa: CASSPRRTSRTDTQYF

v_gene: TRBV6-2/TRBV6-3
d_gene: .
j_gene: TRBJ2-6
abundance: few
CDR3nt: TGTGCCAGCAGCGACCGGGACCTTCTCCTCTCAGCCGGGGCCAACGTCCTGACTTTC
CDR3aa: CASSDRDLLLSAGANVLTF

v_gene: TRBV4-1
d_gene: TRBD1
j_gene: TRBJ2-3
abundance: many
CDR3nt: TGCGCCAGCAGCCCAACTCCACAGGGGAGTACGCAGTATTTT
CDR3aa: CASSPTPQGSTQYF

v_gene: TRBV3-1
d_gene: .
j_gene: TRBJ2-7
abundance: few
CDR3nt: TGTGCCAGCAGCCAAGACCCCCCCGGGATAAGAGACGAGCAGTACTTC
CDR3aa: CASSQDPPGIRDEQYF

v_gene: TRBV20-1
d_gene: TRBD2
j_gene: TRBJ2-2
abundance: .
CDR3nt: TGCAGTGCTAGAGAGGGTCGGGAGGACACCGGGGAGCTGTTTTTT
CDR3aa: CSAREGREDTGELFF

v_gene: TRBV2
d_gene: .
j_gene: TRBJ1-5
abundance: many
CDR3nt: TGTGCCAGCAGTCTGGATCAGCCCCAGCATTTT
CDR3aa: CASSLDQPQHF

v_gene: TRBV3-1
d_gene: TRBD2
j_gene: TRBJ2-7
abundance: .
CDR3nt: TGTGCCAGCAGCCCTCGGACTAGCGGGGTAGACTACGAGCAGTACTTC
CDR3aa: CASSPRTSGVDYEQYF

v_gene: TRBV5-1
d_gene: TRBD1
j_gene: TRBJ2-1
abundance: .
CDR3nt: TGCGCCAGCAGCTCCATCCGGGACAGGGGGAGGAATGAGCAGTTCTTC
CDR3aa: CASSSIRDRGRNEQFF

v_gene: TRBV4-1
d_gene: TRBD1
j_gene: TRBJ2-7
abundance: once
CDR3nt: TGCGCCAGCAGCCAAGATGGGACAGGGGGCGCCTACGAGCAGTACTTC
CDR3aa: CASSQDGTGGAYEQYF

v_gene: TRBV29-1
d_gene: TRBD2
j_gene: TRBJ2-5
abundance: few
CDR3nt: TGCAGCGTTGGTGGATTGGATTTCGTTACTAGCGGGAGGAACGAAGGGGAAGAGACCCAGTACTTC
CDR3aa: CSVGGLDFVTSGRNEGEETQYF

v_gene: TRBV15
d_gene: .
j_gene: TRBJ2-7
abundance: many
CDR3nt: TGTGCCACCAGCAGAGATTACGCAGGTAACTCCTACGAGCAGTACTTC
CDR3aa: CATSRDYAGNSYEQYF

v_gene: TRBV20-1
d_gene: .
j_gene: TRBJ2-7
abundance: many
CDR3nt: TGCAGTGCTGACCAGCCGCTTCGACATGGGGGCTACGAGCAGTACTTC
CDR3aa: CSADQPLRHGGYEQYF

v_gene: TRBV7-3
d_gene: TRBD2
j_gene: TRBJ2-2
abundance: .
CDR3nt: TGTACCAGCAGCCCCGGGACTAGCGGTCCCACCGGGGAGCTGTTTTTT
CDR3aa: CTSSPGTSGPTGELFF

v_gene: TRBV10-2
d_gene: TRBD2
j_gene: TRBJ2-7
abundance: .
CDR3nt: TGCGCCAGCAAAGTAGCGGGAGGCTACGAGCAGTACTTC
CDR3aa: CASKVAGGYEQYF

v_gene: TRBV14
d_gene: TRBD2
j_gene: TRBJ2-2
abundance: few
CDR3nt: TGTGCCAGCAGCCAATACCTGGGACTAGCGGGAGCAGCCGGGGAGCTGTTTTTT
CDR3aa: CASSQYLGLAGAAGELFF

v_gene: TRBV7-9
d_gene: .
j_gene: TRBJ2-1
abundance: .
CDR3nt: TGTGCCAGCAGCCGCGTTGGCAGTTATGAGCAGTTCTTC
CDR3aa: CASSRVGSYEQFF

v_gene: TRBV11-2
d_gene: TRBD2
j_gene: TRBJ2-7
abundance: .
CDR3nt: TGTGCCAGCAGCCTAGGCAGCCCTAGCGGGAACTACGAGCAGTACTTC
CDR3aa: CASSLGSPSGNYEQYF

v_gene: TRBV20-1
d_gene: TRBD1
j_gene: TRBJ1-1
abundance: many
CDR3nt: TGCAGTGCTGGGAACAGGGGCACTGAAGCTTTCTTT
CDR3aa: CSAGNRGTEAFF

v_gene: TRBV15
d_gene: .
j_gene: TRBJ1-1
abundance: many
CDR3nt: TGTGCCACCAGAACCGCACTCCTGGCGTTCGAGAGGGACACTGAAGCTTTCTTT
CDR3aa: CATRTALLAFERDTEAFF

v_gene: TRBV20-1
d_gene: .
j_gene: TRBJ2-2
abundance: .
CDR3nt: TGCAGTGCTAGCAGCGGAATGAACACCGGGGAGCTTTTTTTT
CDR3aa: CSASSGMNTGELFF

v_gene: TRBV2
d_gene: .
j_gene: TRBJ1-4
abundance: many
CDR3nt: TGTGCCAGCAAGCAGGCGGGACAAGATGAAAAACTGTTTTTT
CDR3aa: CASKQAGQDEKLFF

v_gene: TRBV6-6
d_gene: .
j_gene: TRBJ1-1
abundance: .
CDR3nt: TGTGCCAGCAGGCCTGATAGGAGCACTGAAGCTTTCTTT
CDR3aa: CASRPDRSTEAFF

v_gene: TRBV4-3
d_gene: TRBD1
j_gene: TRBJ1-1
abundance: many
CDR3nt: TGCGCCAGCAGCCAAGAATATGACAGGGTCGGCACTGAAGCTTTCTTT
CDR3aa: CASSQEYDRVGTEAFF

v_gene: TRBV6-1
d_gene: TRBD2
j_gene: TRBJ2-7
abundance: many
CDR3nt: TGTGCCAGCAACCAGGGAGGGAGGGCCTCCCACGAGCAGTACTTC
CDR3aa: CASNQGGRASHEQYF

v_gene: TRBV27
d_gene: .
j_gene: TRBJ1-2
abundance: many
CDR3nt: TGTGCCAGCAGTTTTACAGGGTACGGCTACACCTTC
CDR3aa: CASSFTGYGYTF

v_gene: TRBV29-1
d_gene: TRBD1
j_gene: TRBJ2-7
abundance: few
CDR3nt: TGCAGCGTTGAAGGGGGGACAGGGGGAGACTACGAGCAGTACTTC
CDR3aa: CSVEGGTGGDYEQYF

v_gene: TRBV11-2
d_gene: .
j_gene: TRBJ2-3
abundance: many
CDR3nt: TGTGCCAGCAGCTTTCCCGGCAGCACAGATACGCAGTATTTT
CDR3aa: CASSFPGSTDTQYF

v_gene: TRBV12-3/TRBV12-4
d_gene: .
j_gene: TRBJ1-2
abundance: .
CDR3nt: TGTGCCAGCAGTTTCGGGGGCGCGGGTGGCTACACCTTC
CDR3aa: CASSFGGAGGYTF

v_gene: TRBV5-1
d_gene: .
j_gene: TRBJ2-1
abundance: .
CDR3nt: TGCGCCAGCAGCGCGGCTCTCTGGGGGAATGAGCAGTTCTTC
CDR3aa: CASSAALWGNEQFF

v_gene: TRBV4-3
d_gene: TRBD2
j_gene: TRBJ2-7
abundance: many
CDR3nt: TGCGCCAGCAGCCCCACTAGCGGGAGGGCCCTCGAGCAGTACTTC
CDR3aa: CASSPTSGRALEQYF